The clone carrying this T cell receptor (beta chain) was counted a few times. This specimen belongs to a study of identical twins. Each CDR3 protein gets one entry after TCRdb re-called the 5' RACE reads with MiXCR. The sample consists of roughly 750,000 distinct CDR3 sequences, about 20% of them appearing once. These data were also reused for a study on T cells expressing NK-cell markers.

Material for sequencing was PBMCs. The clonotype originates from a woman younger than 35 in good health.

Here the CDR3 DNA reads TGTGCCAGCAGTTACGGAATAGCCTACGAGCAGTACTTC. It yields the protein CASSYGIAYEQYF. J is TRBJ2-7 and V is TRBV6-5; D is unclear. CDR3 length equals 13 residues. Germline V gives CDR1 MNHEY, CDR2 SVGAGI. Trimming took 2 bases from V and 2 from J, leaving 7 bases between them.